The clone carrying this T cell receptor (beta chain) has at least ten counts. This sample stems from a study of early T cells in non-severe SARS-CoV-2 infection. V shed 6 bases and J 3 bases; nucleotides not matched to a gene: 15. The CDR3 contains 17 residues. Germline V gene sequence: CDR1 DFQATT, CDR2 SNEGSKA (reference sequence). TCRdb processed the 5' RACE reads anew with MiXCR; each CDR3 protein has one entry. The data hold roughly 63,000 distinct CDR3 sequences, with roughly an eighth observed a single time. The chain combines TRBV20-1 with TRBJ2-3; the match to TRBD2 covers 10 bases. The sequencing input was whole blood. The sequence came from an adult who was a healthcare worker with PCR-confirmed SARS-CoV-2 infection or an uninfected control (not recorded which). CDR3 sequence: CSAQSRTSGGETDTQYF. The CDR3 nucleotides are TGCAGTGCCCAATCCCGGACTAGCGGAGGGGAGACAGATACGCAGTATTTT.